This T cell receptor beta chain was identified in a study of cytomegalovirus exposure and HLA in healthy donors. Germline CDR1 is SQVTM and CDR2 is ANQGSEA. This CDR3 has 13 amino acids. Trimming removed 1 base at V and 10 bases at J, with 16 bases between. Whole-study findings and limits: In an earlier analysis, about 87% or about 30%: the productive usage of most TCR beta V segments. The later analysis indicated that the majority of CMV-associated TCR beta chains appeared HLA-restricted.

The PCR contained 60 Vbeta and 13 Jbeta primers. Clones were read by immunoSEQ multiplex PCR, and TCRdb kept only the in-frame ones, dropping some. Found here are more than 95,000 clones; the top ten clones hold less than 3.5%. Regarding this clone: Antigen: not known.

Sequenced: PBMCs. This chain links TRBV29-1 with TRBJ1-1; a possible D gene is TRBD1 (6 bases). The TCR comes from a man aged 25 to 45 in good health and CMV-seronegative. The CDR3: CSVEVPTGRSAFF. CDR3 bases: TGCAGCGTTGAAGTCCCGACAGGACGTTCAGCTTTCTTT.